This TCR beta chain was captured by sequencing in a study of blood T cells in healthy people across ages. A sample-barcoded 5' primer and a J-beta primer mix were used in a second PCR of roughly 6 to 11 cycles. Researchers report that a template-switch adaptor with 12 random nucleotides tagged each cDNA molecule. MiXCR, applied by TCRdb to the 5' RACE reads, yields one record per CDR3 protein. The sample consists of about 1.5 million distinct CDR3 sequences, roughly 43% of them appearing once. This clonotype was observed many times. Antigen: not known. The CDR3 sequence is 13 residues long. CDR1 is MGHRA and CDR2 is YSYEKL in the germline V gene. The V and J ends lost 1 base and 5 bases respectively, with 8 bases between them. The authors drew 7.5 to 10 milliliters of peripheral blood from each donor. Study findings and constraints: Older age went with lower TCR beta diversity per million T cells, in a roughly linear way.

The chain couples TRBV4-1 to TRBJ1-2; D gene uncertain. Sequenced material: blood. This receptor was identified in a woman in her late teens or twenties in good health. The CDR3 region is CASSQAAGYGYTF. Here the CDR3 DNA reads TGCGCCAGCAGCCAAGCCGCGGGTTATGGCTACACCTTC.